These 27 T cell receptor beta chains were sequenced from one sample in a study of T-cell reconstitution after alpha-beta-depleted transplantation in children. Unique molecular identifiers were used to barcode this TCRbeta library. From the PCR reads, TCRdb called clonotypes with MiXCR, one entry per CDR3 protein. The profile shows almost 250,000 distinct CDR3 sequences, about 25% of them singletons. The sequencing used PBMCs, collected before TCRalphabeta/CD19-depleted stem cell transplant. These receptor sequences come from a girl aged 2 to 10 with Fanconi anemia, due to receive a stem cell transplant.

This clonotype was counted many times. This chain joins TRBV5-1 and TRBJ2-7, with 8 bases aligning to TRBD2. J lost 0 bases, V lost 3 bases, and 5 bases had no gene match. The CDR3 sequence is 15 residues long. Germline CDR1 SGHRS, CDR2 YFSETQ. In DNA form, the CDR3 reads TGCGCCAGCAGCTCAAGCGGGGGACACTCCTACGAGCAGTACTTC. Protein: CASSSSGGHSYEQYF.

This clonotype was seen a few times. The J gene is TRBJ1-2, the V gene TRBV29-1, with 9 bases identical to TRBD1. CDR3 length equals 15 residues. From germline, CDR1 is SQVTM and CDR2 ANQGSEA. Trimming at V came to 4 bases and at J to 4 bases, leaving 10 bases not matched to a gene. This chain's CDR3 is CSVAYTGTGSYGYTF. The CDR3 DNA reads TGCAGCGTTGCCTATACCGGGACAGGGTCCTATGGCTACACCTTC.

This chain links TRBV29-1 with TRBJ2-1, with 9 bases fitting TRBD1. The junction had 5 bases not matched to a gene; V was cut back by 4 bases and J by 4 bases. The germline CDR1 and CDR2 sequences are SQVTM and ANQGSEA. This CDR3 has 14 residues. CDR3 amino acids: CSVVGDRAYNEQFF. For the CDR3, the DNA is TGCAGCGTTGTAGGGGACAGGGCTTACAATGAGCAGTTCTTC.

This clonotype was detected only a few times. The chain links TRBV28 to TRBJ2-5, with a tentative D call TRBD1 (6 bases). The V gene lost 2 bases and the J gene lost 2 bases, with 12 bases spanning the gap. Germline assignment: CDR1 MDHEN and CDR2 SYDVKM. The CDR3 length is 15 residues. The CDR3 sequence: CASSLGIGQQETQYF. The DNA of the CDR3 is TGTGCCAGCAGTTTAGGTATCGGACAGCAAGAGACCCAGTACTTC.

The chain joins TRBV11-3 to TRBJ2-5, with 9 positions matching TRBD1. The CDR3 runs to 13 residues. Germline assignment: CDR1 SGHNT and CDR2 YENEEA. V dropped 5 bases and J dropped 5; count of bases not matched to a gene: 3. CDR3 region: CASSVTGGETQYF. The CDR3 coding sequence is TGTGCCAGCAGCGTAACAGGGGGCGAGACCCAGTACTTC.

The gene calls are TRBV9 and TRBJ2-7; 11 bases are shared with TRBD2. The CDR3 has 14 amino acids. Germline assignment: CDR1 SGDLS and CDR2 YYNGEE. Trimming cost V 4 bases and J 6 bases; bases outside gene matches: 6. CDR3 nucleotides: TGTGCCAGCAGCAGACTAGCGGGAAGAGTCGAGCAGTACTTC. Residues: CASSRLAGRVEQYF.

V usage is TRBV15 and J usage is TRBJ1-6; a possible D gene is TRBD1 (5 bases). Trimming pared 0 bases from V and 7 bases from J, leaving 7 bases between. Germline-derived CDR1 and CDR2 are LNHNV and YYDKDF (reference sequence). This CDR3 contains 14 residues. The chain's CDR3 is CATSRDRDNSPLHF. CDR3 bases: TGTGCCACCAGCAGAGACAGGGACAATTCACCCCTCCACTTT. Full variable domain (missing parts from reference TRBV15 and TRBJ1-6): DAMVIQNPRYQVTQFGKPVTLSCSQTLNHNVMYWYQQKSSQAPKLLFHYYDKDFNNEADTPDNFQSRRPNTSFCFLDIRSPGLGDTAMYLCATSRDRDNSPLHFGNGTRLTVT.

This chain links TRBV9 with TRBJ2-5; D ambiguous. Germline V gene sequence: CDR1 SGDLS, CDR2 YYNGEE. This CDR3 has 14 amino acids. Trimming took 1 base from V and 5 from J, leaving 12 bases between them. The CDR3 sequence: CASSVFGSTETQYF. CDR3 DNA sequence: TGTGCCAGCAGCGTATTTGGTTCGACGGAGACCCAGTACTTC.

The chain uses TRBV2 and TRBJ2-1, with 7 bases fitting TRBD2. V lost 9 bases, J lost 0 bases, and 2 bases stayed unmatched. CDR3 length equals 13 residues. CDR1 and CDR2 from the germline V gene are SNHLY and FYNNEI. The DNA for the CDR3 is TGTGCCAGGCGGGGGAGCTCCTACAATGAGCAGTTCTTC. This sequence encodes CARRGSSYNEQFF.

At least ten counts were recorded for this clonotype. V is TRBV12-3 or TRBV12-4 and J is TRBJ1-5; maybe TRBD1 (6 bases). The germline V and J ends were trimmed by 3 bases and 3 bases, with 12 bases remaining between them. The length of the CDR3 is 15 residues. CDR3 amino acids: CASSFSTGLNQPQHF. DNA for the CDR3: TGTGCCAGCAGTTTCAGCACAGGGCTCAATCAGCCCCAGCATTTT.

This clonotype was seen ten or more times. The DNA of the CDR3 is TGTGCCAGCAGCGAAGGCGGGACTAGCCAAGAGACCCAGTACTTC. Residues: CASSEGGTSQETQYF. The chain combines TRBV7-2 with TRBJ2-5, with 8 bases aligning to TRBD2. The CDR3 extends over 15 amino acids. Germline V gene lookup returns CDR1 SGHTA and CDR2 FQGNSA. Trimming took 5 bases from V and 1 from J; bases not matched to a gene: 6.

This clonotype was detected many times. The J gene is TRBJ2-5, the V gene TRBV29-1; 12 nucleotides agree with TRBD2. Germline V CDR1 and CDR2: SQVTM, ANQGSEA. This CDR3 contains 13 residues. The junction had 1 base not matched to a gene; V was cut back by 6 bases and J by 2 bases. CDR3 nucleotide sequence: TGCAGCGTAGGACTAGCGGGACAAGAGACCCAGTACTTC. Translated, it gives CSVGLAGQETQYF.

The genes are TRBV19 and TRBJ2-1; TRBD1 might be the D (5 bases). The germline V gene encodes CDR1 LNHDA and CDR2 SQIVND (reference sequence). The CDR3 runs to 14 residues. V was pared by 10 bases and J by 0 bases, with 13 bases between. The CDR3: CATRGSSSYNEQFF. CDR3 nucleotide sequence: TGTGCCACTAGGGGCAGCTCCTCCTACAATGAGCAGTTCTTC.

V and J are TRBV28 and TRBJ2-5; D may match TRBD1 or TRBD2 (7 bases each). With 6 bases removed from V and 4 bases from J, the gap between germline ends came to 18 bases. The CDR3 runs to 15 residues. Germline V CDR1 and CDR2: MDHEN, SYDVKM. CDR3 DNA: TGTGCCAGCAGCCCCCCCCAGGGGGGGACAGAGACCCAGTACTTC. Amino acid sequence: CASSPPQGGTETQYF.

The gene calls are TRBV7-2 and TRBJ2-7; TRBD2 matches 10 bases. Losses at the gene ends were 5 bases for V and 2 bases for J; bases not matched to a gene: 6. In germline, CDR1 is SGHTA, CDR2 FQGNSA. The CDR3 length is 15 residues. CDR3: CASSAGLAHAYEQYF. The CDR3, as DNA: TGTGCCAGCAGCGCGGGACTAGCGCATGCCTACGAGCAGTACTTC.

In its sample, this clonotype was seen many times. The V and J genes are TRBV20-1 and TRBJ2-7; no definite D call. Germline loops: CDR1 DFQATT, CDR2 SNEGSKA (reference sequence). Trimming cost V 6 bases and J 5 bases, with 14 bases left between them. The CDR3 totals 12 residues. Here the CDR3 reads CSATSSFDEQYF. The DNA for the CDR3 is TGCAGTGCAACGAGCTCATTCGACGAGCAGTACTTC.

This clonotype appeared many times. This rearrangement joins TRBV4-2 to TRBJ2-7, with 7 bases aligning to TRBD2. Trimming removed 1 base from V and 2 bases from J; junction bases left unmatched: 2. Germline CDR1 is LGHNA and CDR2 is YNFKEQ. The CDR3 spans 14 residues. The CDR3 reads CASSQGRETYEQYF. CDR3 bases: TGTGCCAGCAGCCAAGGGCGGGAGACCTACGAGCAGTACTTC.

This clonotype has more than one count but fewer than ten. The chain combines TRBV7-2 with TRBJ2-1, with TRBD2 identical over 9 bases. Losses at the gene ends were 2 bases for V and 3 bases for J; bases not matched to a gene: 2. CDR1 is SGHTA and CDR2 is FQGNSA in the germline V gene. This CDR3 comprises 15 residues. CDR3 residues: CASSLSGGIYNEQFF. In nucleotides, the CDR3 is TGTGCCAGCAGCTTAAGCGGGGGGATCTACAATGAGCAGTTCTTC.

This clonotype has only a few counts. This rearrangement joins TRBV20-1 to TRBJ2-7; D is unresolved. This CDR3 contains 13 residues. Trimming shortened V by 3 bases and J by 3 bases, and 12 bases separated the two germline ends. Germline CDR1 reads DFQATT; CDR2 reads SNEGSKA (reference sequence). The CDR3 protein is CSARAASLYEQYF. CDR3 bases: TGCAGTGCTAGGGCAGCGTCACTCTACGAGCAGTACTTC.

The chain couples TRBV20-1 to TRBJ2-1; D is perhaps TRBD2 (6 bases). V was shortened by 1 base and J by 9 bases, with 19 bases between the two germline ends. CDR3 size: 15 residues. Germline V CDR1 and CDR2: DFQATT, SNEGSKA (reference sequence). CDR3 bases: TGCAGTGCTAGAGGGCAGGCGGGGAGATCTTTTGAGCAGTTCTTC. This encodes CSARGQAGRSFEQFF.

This clonotype was observed a handful of times. The V gene is TRBV25-1, the J gene TRBJ2-7; possibly TRBD1 for D (5 bases). The ends were cut back, 8 bases at V and 3 bases at J, with 20 bases in the middle. Germline CDR1 and CDR2: MGHDK and SYGVNS. This CDR3 has 15 amino acids. The CDR3 loop reads CASRGHTERSYEQYF. The CDR3 nucleotides are TGTGCCAGCCGAGGACACACCGAAAGGAGCTACGAGCAGTACTTC.

This clonotype came up many times. The CDR3 DNA is TGCGCCAGCAGCCAAGACCAGGGGCTCGAGCAGTACTTC. Translating gives CASSQDQGLEQYF. This chain uses TRBV4-1 with TRBJ2-7; a possible D gene is TRBD1 (6 bases). With 0 bases removed from V and 6 bases from J, the gap between germline ends came to 9 bases. In germline, CDR1 is MGHRA, CDR2 YSYEKL. This CDR3 comprises 13 residues.

To note about this clonotype: A much larger clone differs from this one at a single base, so this may be a read error. The chain links TRBV20-1 to TRBJ2-1, with 7 bases that match TRBD2. CDR3 length equals 12 residues. Per the germline V gene, CDR1 is DFQATT and CDR2 is SNEGSKA (reference sequence). CDR3 protein: CAAHRGRGELFF. DNA of the CDR3: TGCGCCGCACACCGAGGGAGGGGAGAGCTGTTCTTC.

This clonotype has more than one count but fewer than ten. V usage is TRBV5-1 and J usage is TRBJ2-2; D is ambiguous. V lost 1 base to trimming and J lost 6 bases, with 7 bases between them. This CDR3 has 13 amino acids. Germline V gives CDR1 SGHRS, CDR2 YFSETQ. The CDR3 spells CASSLSAPGELFF. CDR3 coding DNA: TGCGCCAGCAGCTTGTCAGCTCCCGGGGAGCTGTTTTTT. Drawing the rest from reference TRBV5-1 and TRBJ2-2, the complete variable domain is KAGVTQTPRYLIKTRGQQVTLSCSPISGHRSVSWYQQTPGQGLQFLFEYFSETQRNKGNFPGRFSGRQFSNSRSEMNVSTLELGDSALYLCASSLSAPGELFFGEGSRLTVL.

This clonotype has ten or more counts. The J gene is TRBJ1-3, the V gene TRBV20-1; D is possibly TRBD1 (6 bases). In germline, CDR1 is DFQATT, CDR2 SNEGSKA (reference sequence). Between the trimmed V and J ends, which lost 3 bases and 6 bases, there was a span of 9 bases. This CDR3 comprises 12 residues. The chain's CDR3 is CSASGQPNTIYF. CDR3 nucleotide sequence: TGCAGTGCTAGTGGACAGCCAAACACCATATATTTT.

V and J are TRBV6-1 and TRBJ2-3; D unclear. The CDR3 is 16 amino acids. Germline assignment: CDR1 MNHNS and CDR2 SASEGT. The V and J ends lost 3 bases and 2 bases respectively, with 15 bases between them. CDR3 DNA sequence: TGTGCCAGCAGTGATGAAACCGGGCAATCCACAGATACGCAGTATTTT. This gives the protein CASSDETGQSTDTQYF.

This clonotype came up many times. The V and J genes are TRBV7-9 and TRBJ2-3; no clear D gene. This CDR3 has 12 amino acids. V gave up 4 bases and J gave up 9 bases, with 11 bases separating them. The germline V gene has CDR1 SEHNR and CDR2 FQNEAQ (reference sequence). The CDR3 loop reads CASSWTDVTQYF. For the CDR3, the DNA is TGTGCCAGCAGCTGGACGGATGTAACGCAGTATTTT. Full variable domain (rest looked up from reference TRBV7-9 and TRBJ2-3): DTGVSQNPRHKITKRGQNVTFRCDPISEHNRLYWYRQTLGQGPEFLTYFQNEAQLEKSRLLSDRFSAERPKGSFSTLEIQRTEQGDSAMYLCASSWTDVTQYFGPGTRLTVL.